One sample yielded the 31 T cell receptor beta chains listed below, sequenced in a study of T cell responses to AZD1222 COVID-19 vaccine. Sequencing was performed with immunoSEQ multiplex PCR; in TCRdb, only in-frame clones are kept and a portion is missing. The sample lists 140,000 or so clones, roughly 87% occurring once. The sequencing used peripheral blood, collected 28 days after the second dose of the MenACWY control vaccine. These TCRs come from an adult who received the MenACWY meningococcal vaccine as a control.

The chain carries TRBV12-3 or TRBV12-4 and TRBJ1-2; D ambiguous. CDR3 size: 13 residues. V was cut by 6 bases and J by 3 bases, with 11 bases left in between. In nucleotides, the CDR3 is TGTGCCAGCAGCCTCCGTTTCGACTATGGCTACACCTTC. It codes for CASSLRFDYGYTF.

The chain carries TRBV18 and TRBJ2-7; a possible D gene is TRBD1 (6 bases). V was pared by 3 bases and J by 4 bases, with 13 bases between. From germline, CDR1 is KGHSH and CDR2 LQKENI. The CDR3 extends over 14 amino acids. The CDR3 here is CASSPSQGWYEQYF. The CDR3 DNA sequence: TGTGCCAGCTCACCGTCACAGGGTTGGTACGAGCAGTACTTC. The full variable domain, rest sourced from reference TRBV18 and TRBJ2-7, is NAGVMQNPRHLVRRRGQEARLRCSPMKGHSHVYWYRQLPEEGLKFMVYLQKENIIDESGMPKERFSAEFPKEGPSILRIQQVVRGDSAAYFCASSPSQGWYEQYFGPGTRLTVT.

This chain uses TRBV11-2 with TRBJ1-1, with a weak D call TRBD1 (5 bases). The CDR3 runs to 14 residues. Germline values: CDR1 SGHAT, CDR2 FQNNGV. V lost 5 bases and J lost 3, with 13 bases in between. The CDR3 sequence is CASSPRAGDTEAFF. CDR3 coding DNA: TGTGCCAGCAGCCCAAGGGCGGGGGACACTGAAGCTTTCTTT.

J is TRBJ1-6 and V is TRBV7-9; 8 nucleotides agree with TRBD1. Germline V gene lookup returns CDR1 SEHNR and CDR2 FQNEAQ (reference sequence). J lost 10 bases, V lost 7 bases, and 12 bases had no gene match. This CDR3 contains 15 residues. Written as DNA, the CDR3 is TGTGCCAGCACCCGGGGGACAGGATTAGAGTCACCCCTCCACTTT. Protein: CASTRGTGLESPLHF. The full variable domain, with the rest looked up from reference TRBV7-9 and TRBJ1-6, is DTGVSQNPRHKITKRGQNVTFRCDPISEHNRLYWYRQTLGQGPEFLTYFQNEAQLEKSRLLSDRFSAERPKGSFSTLEIQRTEQGDSAMYLCASTRGTGLESPLHFGNGTRLTVT.

The rearrangement joins TRBV11-3 to TRBJ2-3; maybe TRBD2 (5 bases). Trimming shortened V by 1 base and J by 2 bases, and 7 bases separated the two germline ends. The length of the CDR3 is 14 residues. Per germline, CDR1 SGHNT and CDR2 YENEEA. The CDR3 protein is CASSLGGVTDTQYF. Written as DNA, the CDR3 is TGTGCCAGCAGCTTAGGGGGAGTCACAGATACGCAGTATTTT.

J is TRBJ1-2 and V is TRBV19; D ambiguous. The CDR3 covers 14 residues. The V end was cut by 5 bases, the J end by 4 bases, with 14 bases between. Per the germline V gene, CDR1 is LNHDA and CDR2 is SQIVND (reference sequence). In DNA form, the CDR3 reads TGTGCCAGTAGTCCTGACACCTCTAGCTATGGCTACACCTTC. Translating it yields CASSPDTSSYGYTF.

Comment on this clone: Different DNA sequences within this sample yield the same CDR3. This chain uses TRBV19 with TRBJ1-4; 8 positions match TRBD1. The CDR3 has 22 residues. Germline loops: CDR1 LNHDA, CDR2 SQIVND (reference sequence). CDR3 in amino acids: CTPITRRQGADRTGATNEKLFF. The CDR3 DNA is TGTACCCCCATAACTAGGAGGCAGGGGGCTGACCGTACGGGCGCAACTAATGAAAAACTGTTTTTT. The entire variable domain, with the rest obtained from reference TRBV19 and TRBJ1-4, is as follows: DGGITQSPKYLFRKEGQNVTLSCEQNLNHDAMYWYRQDPGQGLRLIYYSQIVNDFQKGDIAEGYSVSREKKESFPLTVTSAQKNPTAFYLCTPITRRQGADRTGATNEKLFFGSGTQLSVL.

The chain employs TRBV6-5 and TRBJ1-2; possible D gene TRBD1, 5 bases. Germline values: CDR1 MNHEY, CDR2 SVGAGI. Trimming shortened V by 0 bases and J by 4 bases, and 6 bases separated the two germline ends. The CDR3 is 13 residues long. The CDR3, as DNA: TGTGCCAGCAGTTACTCAGGGACCTATGGCTACACCTTC. Its protein is CASSYSGTYGYTF.

The chain recombines TRBV6-1 with TRBJ2-1, with D unresolved. V lost 4 bases to trimming and J lost 7 bases, with 20 bases between them. The germline gives CDR1 MNHNS, CDR2 SASEGT. The CDR3 has 16 amino acids. In DNA, the CDR3 is TGTGCCAGCAGTGTCCTTAGGGCCGTGGGGATGAATGAGCAGTTCTTC. Translated: CASSVLRAVGMNEQFF.

The J gene is TRBJ2-1, the V gene TRBV5-1; D remains unclear. V was pared by 6 bases and J by 6 bases, with 16 bases between. The length of the CDR3 is 14 residues. CDR1 and CDR2 from the germline V gene are SGHRS and YFSETQ. For the CDR3, the DNA is TGCGCCAGCATGGTCCTGGGGTTGGGCAATGAGCAGTTCTTC. Its translation: CASMVLGLGNEQFF.

The table lists this clone with a count of one. The chain employs TRBV9 and TRBJ1-3, with 12 bases aligning to TRBD1. The trim removed 0 bases at V and 1 base at J, leaving 8 bases unmatched. In germline, CDR1 is SGDLS, CDR2 YYNGEE. This CDR3 has 19 amino acids. The CDR3 here is CASSVEWDRGRVSGNTIYF. CDR3 DNA sequence: TGTGCCAGCAGCGTAGAGTGGGACAGGGGGCGCGTATCTGGAAACACCATATATTTT. Full variable domain (remainder filled in from reference TRBV9 and TRBJ1-3): DSGVTQTPKHLITATGQRVTLRCSPRSGDLSVYWYQQSLDQGLQFLIQYYNGEERAKGNILERFSAQQFPDLHSELNLSSLELGDSALYFCASSVEWDRGRVSGNTIYFGEGSWLTVV.

The genes are TRBV7-2 and TRBJ1-5; no firm D call. This CDR3 region has 12 residues. The germline V gene encodes CDR1 SGHTA and CDR2 FQGNSA. V was trimmed by 0 bases and J by 9 bases, leaving 6 bases between them. This CDR3 is CASSLARLPQHF. The DNA of the CDR3 is TGTGCCAGCAGCTTAGCGCGGTTGCCCCAGCATTTT.

The chain has TRBV2 and TRBJ1-3; D remains unclear. This CDR3 has 15 residues. Germline assignment: CDR1 SNHLY and CDR2 FYNNEI. The germline V and J ends were trimmed by 4 bases and 0 bases, with 10 bases remaining between them. CDR3 amino acids: CASSVLRVSGNTIYF. The CDR3 DNA reads as TGTGCCAGCAGTGTTTTGAGAGTCTCTGGAAACACCATATATTTT.

The CDR3 reads CASSSIENIQYF. The DNA for the CDR3 is TGTGCCAGCAGCTCCATAGAAAACATTCAGTACTTC. V usage is TRBV11-2 and J usage is TRBJ2-4; no clear D. The V and J ends lost 4 bases and 5 bases respectively, with 6 bases between them. CDR1 and CDR2 from the germline V gene are SGHAT and FQNNGV. This CDR3 is built from 12 residues.

CDR3 loop: CASSHEGRDYGYTF. The DNA of the CDR3 is TGTGCCAGCAGTCACGAGGGTCGGGACTATGGCTACACCTTC. The chain links TRBV6-2 or TRBV6-3 to TRBJ1-2; no firm D call. Germline V gives CDR1 MNHEY, CDR2 SVGEGT. The CDR3 totals 14 residues. The ends were cut back, 5 bases at V and 3 bases at J, with 13 bases in the middle.

This chain joins TRBV3-1 (or the pseudogene TRBV3-2) and TRBJ1-6; D is unclear. With 1 base removed from V and 9 bases from J, the gap between germline ends came to 7 bases. CDR1 and CDR2 from the germline V gene are LGHDT and YNNKEL (reference sequence). The CDR3 has 13 residues. CDR3: CASSQGAPSPLHF. The CDR3, as DNA: TGTGCCAGCAGCCAAGGTGCTCCTTCACCCCTCCACTTT.

J is TRBJ1-4 and V is TRBV28; 7 positions agree with TRBD1. This CDR3 contains 14 residues. The V segment lost 6 bases and the J segment 6 bases; nucleotides outside the gene matches: 7. From germline, CDR1 is MDHEN and CDR2 SYDVKM. CDR3 residues: CASRPRGGDEKLFF. CDR3 DNA: TGTGCCAGCAGACCCAGGGGGGGGGATGAAAAACTGTTTTTT.

This clone turned up a few times. The CDR3: CASSLEFNNEKLFF. The CDR3 DNA is TGTGCCAGCAGCTTGGAATTTAATAACGAAAAACTGTTTTTT. The chain carries TRBV7-2 and TRBJ1-4; the D is unclear. From germline, CDR1 is SGHTA and CDR2 FQGNSA. The CDR3 runs to 14 residues. Trimming took off 3 bases at V and 8 bases at J, with 13 bases between the two ends.

As regards this clone: One base away lies a much larger clone, so this may be a sequencing read error. Within the sample, other DNA sequences also encode this same CDR3. This rearrangement joins TRBV11-1 to TRBJ1-5; D gene uncertain. Trimming removed 1 base at V and 3 bases at J, with 4 bases between. The CDR3 runs to 13 residues. The germline V gene has CDR1 SGHAT and CDR2 FQDESV (reference sequence). The CDR3 is CASSLGANQPQHF. The CDR3 nucleotides are TGTGCCAGCAGCTTAGGCGCCAATCAGCCCCAGCATTTT.

The chain uses TRBV25-1 and TRBJ2-2, with 7 nucleotides matching TRBD1. CDR1 is MGHDK and CDR2 is SYGVNS in the germline V gene. The V segment lost 3 bases and the J segment 4 bases; nucleotides outside the gene matches: 5. This CDR3 region has 15 residues. The CDR3 loop reads CASSDGQAVTGELFF. As DNA, the CDR3 is TGTGCCAGCAGTGACGGACAGGCGGTCACCGGGGAGCTGTTTTTT.

The CDR3 nucleotides read TGTGCCAGCAGCTTCGACAGGCAACCCTCCTACGAGCAGTACTTC. This encodes CASSFDRQPSYEQYF. The J gene is TRBJ2-7, the V gene TRBV7-2; the D gene is possibly TRBD1 (6 bases). Trimming took off 3 bases at V and 0 bases at J, with 12 bases between the two ends. From germline, CDR1 is SGHTA and CDR2 FQGNSA. The CDR3 sequence is 15 residues long.

The chain carries TRBV29-1 and TRBJ1-2; perhaps TRBD1 as D (6 bases). V was cut by 1 base and J by 4 bases, with 13 bases left in between. The CDR3 is 14 amino acids. Looked up from germline, CDR1 is SQVTM and CDR2 is ANQGSEA. CDR3 coding DNA: TGCAGCGTTGAAGGCCGGGACAACCTCTATGGCTACACCTTC. It specifies CSVEGRDNLYGYTF.

This clone was recorded only once. The chain is built from TRBV12-3 or TRBV12-4 and TRBJ1-2; D gene ambiguous. Trimming took off 2 bases at V and 2 bases at J, with 6 bases between the two ends. The CDR3 length is 13 residues. In DNA form, the CDR3 reads TGTGCCAGCAGTTTACGGGAGAACTATGGCTACACCTTC. Encoded protein: CASSLRENYGYTF.

The chain carries TRBV15 and TRBJ2-7, with TRBD1 as a possible D gene (6 bases). V gave up 1 base and J gave up 3 bases, with 10 bases separating them. The CDR3 contains 14 residues. Germline V gene data show CDR1 as LNHNV and CDR2 as YYDKDF (reference sequence). DNA for the CDR3: TGTGCCACCAGCAGAGGAGAGGGGGTCTACGAGCAGTACTTC. It is translated as CATSRGEGVYEQYF. Full variable domain (missing parts from reference TRBV15 and TRBJ2-7): DAMVIQNPRYQVTQFGKPVTLSCSQTLNHNVMYWYQQKSSQAPKLLFHYYDKDFNNEADTPDNFQSRRPNTSFCFLDIRSPGLGDTAMYLCATSRGEGVYEQYFGPGTRLTVT.

The V call is TRBV9, the J call TRBJ1-1; D is uncertain. The germline V gene has CDR1 SGDLS and CDR2 YYNGEE. The ends were cut back, 3 bases at V and 6 bases at J, with 18 bases in the middle. This CDR3 region has 15 residues. The CDR3 sequence is CASSAEGRASAEAFF. The CDR3 DNA reads as TGTGCCAGCAGCGCAGAGGGAAGGGCATCTGCTGAAGCTTTCTTT.

This chain joins TRBV10-3 and TRBJ2-3; D uncertain. Germline V gene sequence: CDR1 ENHRY, CDR2 SYGVKD. V dropped 7 bases and J dropped 4 bases, with 18 bases sitting between them. CDR3 length equals 15 residues. This CDR3 reads CAITKGDLGPDTQYF. The CDR3 DNA reads as TGTGCCATCACGAAGGGCGATCTGGGCCCAGATACGCAGTATTTT.

V is TRBV6-1 and J is TRBJ1-6; D is unresolved. Trimming removed 3 bases at V and 0 bases at J, with 15 bases between. The CDR3 has 18 amino acids. Germline CDR1 MNHNS, CDR2 SASEGT. As DNA, the CDR3 is TGTGCCAGCAGTGAGAGGGCAGCTTCGAGCTCCTATAATTCACCCCTCCACTTT. This sequence encodes CASSERAASSSYNSPLHF.

The gene calls are TRBV2 and TRBJ2-7; 12 bases fit TRBD2. This CDR3 has 14 amino acids. J lost 6 bases, V lost 4 bases, and 4 bases had no gene match. Germline CDR1 is SNHLY and CDR2 is FYNNEI. The CDR3 loop reads CASSGALAGGEQYF. The CDR3 DNA follows: TGTGCCAGCAGTGGGGCACTAGCGGGAGGCGAGCAGTACTTC.

V usage is TRBV24-1 and J usage is TRBJ1-4; a weak D match, TRBD1 (5 bases). The CDR3 sequence is 13 residues long. Germline assignment: CDR1 KGHDR and CDR2 SFDVKD. The V gene lost 3 bases and the J gene lost 10 bases, with 11 bases spanning the gap. CDR3 loop: CATSDRDGGKLFF. DNA for the CDR3: TGTGCCACCAGTGATCGGGACGGGGGAAAACTGTTTTTT.

A few counts support this clone. The rearrangement joins TRBV4-1 to TRBJ1-4; D unclear. Per germline, CDR1 MGHRA and CDR2 YSYEKL. Deletions cut 0 bases from V and 7 bases from J, with 9 bases between. The length of the CDR3 is 14 residues. CDR3 sequence reads: CASSQDGVGEKLFF. The CDR3 DNA sequence: TGCGCCAGCAGCCAAGACGGGGTGGGTGAAAAACTGTTTTTT.

The rearrangement joins TRBV20-1 to TRBJ2-3; D unresolved. The V gene's germline CDR1 is DFQATT and CDR2 SNEGSKA (reference sequence). CDR3 length equals 11 residues. The CDR3 coding sequence is TGCAGGGCGAGTGGTTCGGATACGCAGTATTTT. Its translation is CRASGSDTQYF.